Each of the 26 T cell receptor beta chains below was sequenced from the same sample in a study of blood T cell repertoires in COVID-19. TCRdb keeps only in-frame clones here, not all; method: immunoSEQ multiplex PCR. The repertoire includes approximately 170,000 clones, more than 75% of them detected once, and 2% to 2.5% sits in the top ten. Sequenced: peripheral blood. These TCRs come from a man aged 45-65 years who had recovered from COVID-19.

The genes are TRBV5-1 and TRBJ2-5, with 10 bases matching TRBD2. The junction had 1 base not matched to a gene; V was cut back by 2 bases and J by 3 bases. CDR3 size: 14 residues. CDR1 is SGHRS, CDR2 YFSETQ, per germline. CDR3 bases: TGCGCCAGCAGCTTAACTAGCGGGGAAGAGACCCAGTACTTC. Translating it yields CASSLTSGEETQYF.

For the CDR3, the DNA is TGTGCCAGCAGCCCTGACAGTAACTATGGCTACACCTTC. Translating gives CASSPDSNYGYTF. This chain uses TRBV7-2 with TRBJ1-2; tentatively, D is TRBD1 (5 bases). V was pared by 5 bases and J by 1 base, with 8 bases between. Germline V gives CDR1 SGHTA, CDR2 FQGNSA. CDR3 size: 13 residues.

This chain links TRBV6-2 or TRBV6-3 with TRBJ1-1, with D possibly TRBD1 on 5 matching bases. Between the trimmed V and J ends, which lost 0 bases and 1 base, there was a span of 12 bases. The CDR3 totals 16 residues. CDR1 and CDR2 (germline): MNHEY, SVGEGT. In nucleotides, the CDR3 is TGTGCCAGCAGTTACTCGAAGATTACAGGGAACACTGAAGCTTTCTTT. Translated, it gives CASSYSKITGNTEAFF.

This clone was detected a few times. The chain links TRBV7-9 to TRBJ1-2, with D perhaps matching TRBD1 (5 bases). The germline V gene has CDR1 SEHNR and CDR2 FQNEAQ (reference sequence). V shed 1 base and J shed 7 bases, with 13 bases lying between them. The length of the CDR3 is 14 residues. CDR3 loop: CASSLEQGRSGYTF. CDR3 in DNA: TGTGCCAGCAGCTTAGAGCAGGGAAGGAGTGGCTACACCTTC.

This chain joins TRBV25-1 and TRBJ1-4; no clear D gene. CDR1 and CDR2 from the germline V gene are MGHDK and SYGVNS. The CDR3 is made up of 12 amino acids. V gave up 2 bases and J gave up 6 bases, with 4 bases separating them. CDR3 residues: CASSEIYEKLFF. The CDR3 DNA reads TGTGCCAGCAGTGAAATCTATGAAAAACTGTTTTTT.

The chain combines TRBV5-6 with TRBJ2-1; a weak D match, TRBD1 (6 bases). The germline CDR1 and CDR2 sequences are SGHDT and YYEEEE. V was shortened by 0 bases and J by 7 bases, with 17 bases between the two germline ends. This CDR3 is 16 amino acids long. For the CDR3, the DNA is TGTGCCAGCAGCTTGGCCCTGGGGGCCTTGGGGAATGAGCAGTTCTTC. Protein sequence: CASSLALGALGNEQFF.

This clone was observed once. V and J are TRBV27 and TRBJ2-7; 7 bases match TRBD2. The junction had 6 bases not matched to a gene; V was cut back by 2 bases and J by 5 bases. The germline gives CDR1 MNHEY, CDR2 SMNVEV (reference sequence). The CDR3 loop spans 14 amino acids. The CDR3: CASSLSGTYDEQYF. The CDR3 DNA reads TGTGCCAGCAGTTTAAGCGGGACTTACGACGAGCAGTACTTC.

The chain combines TRBV24-1 with TRBJ1-2; TRBD1 matches at 8 bases. V shed 10 bases and J 5 bases; nucleotides not matched to a gene: 2. The CDR3 is made up of 11 amino acids. The germline V gene has CDR1 KGHDR and CDR2 SFDVKD. The CDR3 nucleotides are TGTGCCACTAGACAGGGGTATGGCTACACCTTC. Protein product: CATRQGYGYTF.

The rearrangement uses TRBV15 and TRBJ1-1; 7 nucleotides align to TRBD1. This CDR3 is 15 amino acids long. The ends lost 2 bases at V and 4 bases at J; junction bases unmatched: 7. CDR1 and CDR2 from the germline V gene are LNHNV and YYDKDF (reference sequence). CDR3 sequence: CATSRLTGIGTEAFF. The CDR3 nucleotides read TGTGCCACCAGCAGACTGACAGGGATCGGCACTGAAGCTTTCTTT.

CDR3 protein: CASSSILAVSSYEQYF. The CDR3 region has the DNA TGTGCCAGCAGCTCTATACTAGCGGTGAGCTCCTACGAGCAGTACTTC. The rearrangement links TRBV5-5 to TRBJ2-7, with 8 nucleotides matching TRBD2. The CDR3 totals 16 residues. The ends lost 3 bases at V and 0 bases at J; junction bases unmatched: 8. Germline assignment: CDR1 SGHKS and CDR2 YYEKEE (reference sequence).

This clone has a handful of counts. V usage is TRBV14 and J usage is TRBJ1-1, with 7 positions matching TRBD1. The V segment lost 6 bases and the J segment 0 bases; nucleotides outside the gene matches: 10. The CDR3 runs 16 residues. CDR1 and CDR2 from the germline V gene are SGHDN and FVKESK. This chain's CDR3 is CASSRPTGSMNTEAFF. Here the CDR3 DNA reads TGTGCCAGCAGTCGTCCGACAGGGTCCATGAACACTGAAGCTTTCTTT.

The rearrangement links TRBV19 to TRBJ2-7; the match to TRBD1 covers 9 bases. The junction had 7 bases not matched to a gene; V was cut back by 3 bases and J by 1 base. CDR3 length equals 16 residues. Germline V gene lookup returns CDR1 LNHDA and CDR2 SQIVND (reference sequence). CDR3 sequence reads: CASSIRDRDYSYEQYF. CDR3 in DNA: TGTGCCAGTAGTATCCGGGACAGGGATTATTCCTACGAGCAGTACTTC.

The CDR3 here is CSASRSSGSTDTQYF. The CDR3 DNA reads TGCAGTGCTAGTCGGTCTAGCGGGAGCACAGATACGCAGTATTTT. J is TRBJ2-3 and V is TRBV20-1, with 8 bases that match TRBD2. Trimming at V came to 3 bases and at J to 0 bases, leaving 5 bases not matched to a gene. Germline CDR1 is DFQATT and CDR2 is SNEGSKA (reference sequence). This CDR3 spans 15 amino acids.

The chain couples TRBV19 to TRBJ1-2; 11 nucleotides align to TRBD1. Germline CDR1 LNHDA, CDR2 SQIVND (reference sequence). V shed 3 bases and J 4 bases; nucleotides not matched to a gene: 4. CDR3 length equals 15 residues. CDR3 amino acids: CASSIGQGASYGYTF. The CDR3 DNA reads TGTGCCAGTAGTATCGGACAGGGGGCTAGCTATGGCTACACCTTC.

The chain recombines TRBV5-8 with TRBJ2-3, with 8 bases matching TRBD1. J lost 11 bases, V lost 0 bases, and 11 bases had no gene match. This CDR3 is 15 amino acids long. The V gene's germline CDR1 is SGHTS and CDR2 YDEGEE. DNA of the CDR3: TGTGCCAGCAGCTTGGGGGGGGACAGGCCTTTTAAGCAGTATTTT. It yields the protein CASSLGGDRPFKQYF.

To note about this clone: In the same sample, other DNA sequences code for this CDR3. The V gene is TRBV2, the J gene TRBJ1-2; D not resolved. V lost 0 bases and J 6 bases, leaving 11 bases between the germline ends. This CDR3 has 14 residues. Germline assignment: CDR1 SNHLY and CDR2 FYNNEI. Written as DNA, the CDR3 is TGTGCCAGCAGTGAAGCTAACGGGTCCCATGGCTACACCTTC. Encoded protein: CASSEANGSHGYTF.

The chain uses TRBV29-1 and TRBJ1-4; 8 nucleotides line up with TRBD1. Germline CDR1 reads SQVTM; CDR2 reads ANQGSEA. J was trimmed by 10 bases and V by 2 bases; bases with no gene match: 3. The CDR3 covers 12 residues. The CDR3 region has the DNA TGCAGCGTTGAAACACAGGGGGGAAAACTGTTTTTT. Translated, it gives CSVETQGGKLFF. Full variable domain (rest looked up from reference TRBV29-1 and TRBJ1-4): SAVISQKPSRDICQRGTSLTIQCQVDSQVTMMFWYRQQPGQSLTLIATANQGSEATYESGFVIDKFPISRPNLTFSTLTVSNMSPEDSSIYLCSVETQGGKLFFGSGTQLSVL.

This chain uses TRBV7-9 with TRBJ1-6; D unresolved. The CDR3 is 12 residues long. Per the germline V gene, CDR1 is SEHNR and CDR2 is FQNEAQ (reference sequence). The V end was cut by 5 bases, the J end by 7 bases, with 6 bases between. The CDR3 loop is CASSASNSPLHF. In DNA, the CDR3 is TGTGCCAGCAGCGCGTCGAATTCACCCCTCCACTTT.

This chain connects TRBV20-1 to TRBJ2-3, with D perhaps matching TRBD1 (5 bases). V was cut by 3 bases and J by 11 bases, with 12 bases left in between. CDR3 length: 11 residues. From germline, CDR1 is DFQATT and CDR2 SNEGSKA (reference sequence). The CDR3 coding sequence is TGCAGTGCTAGTGCGCAGGGCGAGCAGTATTTT. This sequence encodes CSASAQGEQYF.

The rearrangement uses TRBV11-1 and TRBJ1-1, with unresolved D. V lost 1 base, J lost 2 bases, and 14 bases lay in between. The V gene's germline CDR1 is SGHAT and CDR2 FQDESV (reference sequence). This CDR3 has 16 residues. CDR3 bases: TGTGCCAGCAGCTTAGGCTTTGGCGGGAGAAACACTGAAGCTTTCTTT. It encodes CASSLGFGGRNTEAFF.

This clone was counted between two and nine times. This chain uses TRBV21-1 with TRBJ1-5; TRBD1 was called by the table and not checked on the DNA. TRBV21-1 is a pseudogene locus. The CDR3 runs to 15 residues. DNA of the CDR3: TGTGCCAGTACCGACCCCCGAGACAGGAATCAGCCCCAGCATTTT. The encoded protein is CASTDPRDRNQPQHF.

The J gene is TRBJ2-7, the V gene TRBV5-5; D uncertain. In germline, CDR1 is SGHKS, CDR2 YYEKEE (reference sequence). CDR3 length: 14 residues. V lost 0 bases and J lost 3, with 10 bases in between. The CDR3 spells CASSLAHRNYEQYF. The CDR3 nucleotides are TGTGCCAGCAGCTTGGCGCACAGAAACTACGAGCAGTACTTC.

V usage is TRBV12-3 or TRBV12-4 and J usage is TRBJ1-2; 7 nucleotides agree with TRBD1. Germline trimming cut 3 bases from V and 7 bases from J; bases unmatched to any gene: 5. This CDR3 region has 13 residues. Here the CDR3 DNA reads TGTGCCAGCAGTTTTACAGGGGATCTTGGCTACACCTTC. Translation gives CASSFTGDLGYTF.

Only one count was recorded for this clone. The CDR3 here is CASSIPGQGARQPQHF. CDR3 in DNA: TGTGCCAGTAGTATCCCGGGACAGGGGGCGAGACAGCCCCAGCATTTT. The chain recombines TRBV19 with TRBJ1-5; TRBD1 aligns across 12 bases. Trimming at V came to 3 bases and at J to 7 bases, leaving 7 bases not matched to a gene. The CDR3 is 16 amino acids. Germline V gene data show CDR1 as LNHDA and CDR2 as SQIVND (reference sequence).

This rearrangement joins TRBV27 to TRBJ1-1; D remains ambiguous. Trimming took off 6 bases at V and 5 bases at J, with 7 bases between the two ends. The CDR3 runs to 11 residues. Per germline, CDR1 MNHEY and CDR2 SMNVEV (reference sequence). In DNA, the CDR3 is TGTGCCAGCAGCCCAGGAACTGAAGCTTTCTTT. Encoded protein: CASSPGTEAFF.

This clone came up a few times. This chain joins TRBV7-2 and TRBJ2-2; no reliable D call. With 6 bases removed from V and 6 bases from J, the gap between germline ends came to 11 bases. The germline gives CDR1 SGHTA, CDR2 FQGNSA. The CDR3 totals 13 residues. CDR3 DNA: TGTGCCAGCAGTACCCTGGCCGCCGGGGAGCTGTTTTTT. This sequence encodes CASSTLAAGELFF.